This TCR beta chain was retrieved from a study of T cells in Graves' hyperthyroidism and ophthalmopathy. The CDR3 extends over 12 amino acids. V lost 2 bases and J lost 6; bases outside the gene matches: 0. Looked up from germline, CDR1 is GTSNPN and CDR2 is SVGIG (reference sequence). Regions amplified from RNA transcripts were the TCR beta CDR3 regions. When the TCR CDR3 underwent first-round RT-PCR, the HTBI primer set was used. TCRdb fed the multiplex PCR reads into MiXCR, producing one record per CDR3 protein. Of about 560,000 distinct CDR3 sequences listed, 14% were seen once; the top ten hold more than 11%. This clonotype was seen ten or more times.

This receptor was identified in a woman between 35 and 50 years old with Graves' hyperthyroidism. The chain couples TRBV30 to TRBJ1-5; 8 nucleotides match TRBD1. Sequencing was carried out using blood. CDR3 amino acids: CAWSQGAQPQHF. The DNA of the CDR3 is TGTGCCTGGAGTCAGGGGGCTCAGCCCCAGCATTTT.